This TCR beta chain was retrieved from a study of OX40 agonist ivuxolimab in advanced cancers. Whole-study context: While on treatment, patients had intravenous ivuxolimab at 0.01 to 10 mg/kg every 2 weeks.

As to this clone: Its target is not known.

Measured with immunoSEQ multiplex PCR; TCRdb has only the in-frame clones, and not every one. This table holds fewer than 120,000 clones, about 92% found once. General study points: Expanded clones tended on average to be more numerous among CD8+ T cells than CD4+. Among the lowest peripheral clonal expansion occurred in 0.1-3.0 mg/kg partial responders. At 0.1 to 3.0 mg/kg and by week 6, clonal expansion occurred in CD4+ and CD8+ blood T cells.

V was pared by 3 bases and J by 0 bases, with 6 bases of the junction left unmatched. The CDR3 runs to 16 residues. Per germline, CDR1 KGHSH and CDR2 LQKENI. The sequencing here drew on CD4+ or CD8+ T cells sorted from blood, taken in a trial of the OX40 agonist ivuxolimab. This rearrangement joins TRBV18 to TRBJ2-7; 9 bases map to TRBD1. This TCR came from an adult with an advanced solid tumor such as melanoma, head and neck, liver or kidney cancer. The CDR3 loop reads CASSPSGTGFSYEQYF. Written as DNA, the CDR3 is TGTGCCAGCTCACCGTCCGGGACAGGGTTCTCCTACGAGCAGTACTTC.